The present entry profiles one T cell receptor beta chain with its context. Its antigen is as yet unknown. This sample stems from a study of glioma-infiltrating T cells after dendritic cell vaccination. Study-wide results and limits: No direct clonality-survival link was found; a diverse polyclonal response may matter.

The germline V gene encodes CDR1 LNHDA and CDR2 SQIVND (reference sequence). The CDR3 contains 15 residues. V trimming: 7 bases; J trimming: 2 bases; junction bases outside the gene matches: 5. Profiled with immunoSEQ multiplex PCR; TCRdb holds only in-frame clones, not every one. This sample has 85,000 to 100,000 clones, with over 80% found just once. As for time point: after dendritic cell vaccination, including at tumor progression/relapse. The chain uses TRBV19 and TRBJ2-1; 10 nucleotides line up with TRBD2. The sample here was blood, taken after dendritic cell vaccination. This clonotype originated in a human donor with glioblastoma. The CDR3 region has the DNA TGTGCCAGTAACCGAGCGGGAGGGCCCTACAATGAGCAGTTCTTC. Amino acid sequence: CASNRAGGPYNEQFF.